A selection of T cell receptor beta chains follows, all from one sample in a study of control samples from healthy donors and cancer patients. Using immunoSEQ multiplex PCR, the repertoire was profiled, and TCRdb retains in-frame clones only, with some absent. The sample consists of under 80,000 clones, approximately 94% of them appearing once. The sample consisted of PBMCs. The receptors here all came from a woman aged 40 to 49 with lung cancer. CDR3s include the opening cysteine and the closing phenylalanine or tryptophan. The size field is filled for only some rows; it gives once, few, many or a size class.

v_gene: TRBV5-6
abundance: NA
CDR3aa: CASSLGRNEAFF

v_gene: TRBV10-3
abundance: NA
CDR3aa: CAISEPGARQFSYNEQFF

v_gene: TRBV30
abundance: NA
CDR3aa: CAWSGLRDRGWPPRYEQYF

v_gene: TRBV5-8
abundance: NA
CDR3aa: CASSLGGLGSEFF

v_gene: TRBV19
abundance: NA
CDR3aa: CASTRGALNEQFF

v_gene: TRBV12-3/TRBV12-4
abundance: NA
CDR3aa: CASTSGKEYERYF

v_gene: TRBV2
abundance: NA
CDR3aa: CASSVVETQYF

v_gene: TRBV2
abundance: few
CDR3aa: CASSDSRQVYPYTF

v_gene: TRBV11-2
abundance: NA
CDR3aa: CASSQDGRGGDGELFF

v_gene: TRBV27
abundance: once
CDR3aa: CASSLIGPGAEAFF

v_gene: TRBV5-1
abundance: NA
CDR3aa: CASSFGSYEQYF

v_gene: TRBV4-1
abundance: NA
CDR3aa: CASSQAQGAGYEQYF

v_gene: TRBV19
abundance: NA
CDR3aa: CASSIIAIVERLETQYF

v_gene: TRBV7-9
abundance: NA
CDR3aa: CASSFAGGGANEQFF

v_gene: TRBV28
abundance: NA
CDR3aa: CASSFRGVRTGELFF

v_gene: TRBV18
abundance: NA
CDR3aa: CASSPSRAGEKLFF

v_gene: TRBV27
abundance: NA
CDR3aa: CASSTTTGSSYEQYF